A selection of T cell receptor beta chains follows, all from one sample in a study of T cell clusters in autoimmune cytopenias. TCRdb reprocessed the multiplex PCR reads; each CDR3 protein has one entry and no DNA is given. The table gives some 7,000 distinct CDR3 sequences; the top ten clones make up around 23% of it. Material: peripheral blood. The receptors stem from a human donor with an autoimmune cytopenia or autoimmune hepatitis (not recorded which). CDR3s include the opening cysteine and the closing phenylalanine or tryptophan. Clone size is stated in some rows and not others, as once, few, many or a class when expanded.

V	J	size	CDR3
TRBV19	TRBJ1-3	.	CASSIRPRYSGNTIYF
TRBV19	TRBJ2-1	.	CASDPGLAGNNEQFF
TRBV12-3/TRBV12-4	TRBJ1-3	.	CASSLGTAKGTNTIYF
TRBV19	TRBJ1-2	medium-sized	CASSVEPGLHYGYTF
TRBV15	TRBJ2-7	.	CATSRETGGLYEQYF
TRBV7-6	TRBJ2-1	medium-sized	CASSLMEGNEQFF
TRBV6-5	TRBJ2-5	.	CASSTTSGGQETQYF
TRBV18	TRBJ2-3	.	CASSPTTSTDTQYF
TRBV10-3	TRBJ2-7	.	CAISESAYEQYF
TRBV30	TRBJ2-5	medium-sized	CAWSVRRGQETQYF
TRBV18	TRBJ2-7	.	CASSNQGDEQYF
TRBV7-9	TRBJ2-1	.	CASSGRQGYEQFF
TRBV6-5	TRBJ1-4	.	CASSSGGGMEKLFF
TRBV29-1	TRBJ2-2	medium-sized	CSVAGTRESNTGELFF
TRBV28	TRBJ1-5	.	CASSRGQAGRPQHF
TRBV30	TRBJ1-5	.	CAWSGTLGQPQHF
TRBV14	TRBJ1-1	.	CASSPAGQGVWGTEAFF
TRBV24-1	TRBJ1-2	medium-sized	CATRYRGHYGYTF
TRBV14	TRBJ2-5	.	CASSQDLFGGKLEETQYF
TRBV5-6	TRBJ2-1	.	CASSLGTSWNNEQFF
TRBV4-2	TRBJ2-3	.	CASSQLRRGVGTDTQYF
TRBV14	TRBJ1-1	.	CASSPLAQGRGDTEAFF
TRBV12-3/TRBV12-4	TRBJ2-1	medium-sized	CASSTGLAGGFEQFF
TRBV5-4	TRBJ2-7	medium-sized	CASSFGYEQYF
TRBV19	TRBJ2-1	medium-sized	CASSIVVLAGANEQFF
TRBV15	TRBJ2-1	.	CATSRATSYSEDEQFF
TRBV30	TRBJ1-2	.	CAWELVEASGYTF
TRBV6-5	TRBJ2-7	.	CASSYWDEQYF
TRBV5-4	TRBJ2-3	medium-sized	CASSLARTDTQYF
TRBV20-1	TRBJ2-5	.	CSARGLSSKETQYF
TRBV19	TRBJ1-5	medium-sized	CASSAFDGRNQPQHF
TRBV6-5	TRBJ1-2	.	CASSYHPLGDGYTF
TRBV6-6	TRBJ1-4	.	CASSSFSRVEDEKLFF
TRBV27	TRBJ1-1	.	CASRRRDRITEAFF
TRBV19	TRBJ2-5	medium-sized	CASSMTNTQETQYF
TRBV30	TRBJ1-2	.	CAGRGALGGYTF
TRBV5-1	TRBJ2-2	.	CASSLDVGQGSGELFF
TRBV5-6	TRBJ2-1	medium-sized	CASSWTSNEQFF
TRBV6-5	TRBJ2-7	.	CASSYSTGSSREQYF
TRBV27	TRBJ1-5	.	CASSFLGQGSQPQHF
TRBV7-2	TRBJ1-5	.	CASSGLRGQPQHF
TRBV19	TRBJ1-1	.	CASSIEPGGLAFF
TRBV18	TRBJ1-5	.	CASSFRGENQPQHF
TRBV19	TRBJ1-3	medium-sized	CASLTGAGNTIYF
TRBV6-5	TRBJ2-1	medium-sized	CASSYSLYAGNNEQFF
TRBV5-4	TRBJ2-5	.	CASSPQGWKETQYF
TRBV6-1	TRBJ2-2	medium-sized	CASSDLSGGTGELFF
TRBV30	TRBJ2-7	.	CAWSVRYRAYEQYF
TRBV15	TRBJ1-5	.	CATGQGNRNQPQHF
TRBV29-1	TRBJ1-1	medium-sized	CSGGGTANTEAFF
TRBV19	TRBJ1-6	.	CASSIGGGASSPLHF
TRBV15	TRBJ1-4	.	CATSRGGGQGAKLFF
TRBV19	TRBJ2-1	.	CASSIGAGGPREQFF
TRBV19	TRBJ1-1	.	CASISRGDTEAFF
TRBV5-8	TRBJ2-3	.	CASSLAVNTQYF